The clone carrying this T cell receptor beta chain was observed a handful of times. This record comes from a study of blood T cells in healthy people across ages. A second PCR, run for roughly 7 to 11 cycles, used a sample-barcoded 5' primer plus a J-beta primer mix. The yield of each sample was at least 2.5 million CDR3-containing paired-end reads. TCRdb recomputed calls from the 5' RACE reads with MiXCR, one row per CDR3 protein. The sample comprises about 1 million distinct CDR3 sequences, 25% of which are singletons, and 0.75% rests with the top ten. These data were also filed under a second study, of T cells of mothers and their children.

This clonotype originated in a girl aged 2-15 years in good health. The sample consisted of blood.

The CDR3 DNA reads TGTGCCAGCCGCAAGACAAGTAACACTGAAGCTTTCTTT. Translated: CASRKTSNTEAFF. The chain recombines TRBV25-1 with TRBJ1-1, with D hard to call. V dropped 8 bases and J dropped 2 bases, with 12 bases sitting between them. CDR3 length: 13 residues. Germline assignment: CDR1 MGHDK and CDR2 SYGVNS.